This T cell receptor (beta chain) was identified in a study of blood T cell repertoires in COVID-19. Study information: The samples span acute and convalescent COVID-19 from the United States, Italy and Spain. In each case, the material was cDNA or gDNA derived from T cells, B-cell-depleted T cells, or PBMCs.

The CDR3 consists of 13 residues. Trimming stripped 4 bases from V and 0 bases from J, with 9 bases between. Germline V gene data show CDR1 as SQVTM and CDR2 as ANQGSEA. Original data processing: Amplification with reference gene primers provided the estimates of nucleated cell counts. Sequencing was performed with immunoSEQ multiplex PCR; in TCRdb, only in-frame clones are kept and a portion is missing. The V and J calls and clone size are taken from that table; D and trimming were inferred from the DNA. The sample has about 200,000 clones, around nine tenths seen once; the top ten hold around 1.7%.

This TCR was sampled from a man aged 18 to 29 with active or convalescent COVID-19. The rearrangement uses TRBV29-1 and TRBJ1-1; D is undetermined. The source material was peripheral blood. The CDR3 spells CSVGRRMNTEAFF. CDR3 nucleotide sequence: TGCAGCGTTGGGAGGAGAATGAACACTGAAGCTTTCTTT.